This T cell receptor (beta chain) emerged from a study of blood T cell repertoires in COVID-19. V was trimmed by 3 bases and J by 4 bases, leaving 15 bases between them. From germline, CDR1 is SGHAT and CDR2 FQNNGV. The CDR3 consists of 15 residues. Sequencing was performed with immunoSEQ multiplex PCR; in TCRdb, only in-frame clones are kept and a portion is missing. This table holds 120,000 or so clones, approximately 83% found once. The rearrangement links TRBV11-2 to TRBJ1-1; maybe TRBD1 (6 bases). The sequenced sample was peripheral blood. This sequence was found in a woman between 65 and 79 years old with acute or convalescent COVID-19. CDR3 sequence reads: CASSFGQGPGTEAFF. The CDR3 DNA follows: TGTGCCAGCAGCTTTGGGCAGGGGCCAGGCACTGAAGCTTTCTTT.